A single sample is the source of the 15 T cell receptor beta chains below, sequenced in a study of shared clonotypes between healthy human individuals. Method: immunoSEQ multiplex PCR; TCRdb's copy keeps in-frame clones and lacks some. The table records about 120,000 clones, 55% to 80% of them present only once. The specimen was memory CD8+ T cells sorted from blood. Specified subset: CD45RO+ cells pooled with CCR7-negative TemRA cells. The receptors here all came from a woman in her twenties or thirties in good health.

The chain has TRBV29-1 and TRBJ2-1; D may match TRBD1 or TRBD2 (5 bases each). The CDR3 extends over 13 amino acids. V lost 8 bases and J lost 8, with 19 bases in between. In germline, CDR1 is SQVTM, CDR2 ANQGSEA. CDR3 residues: CSFGPQGPYEQFF. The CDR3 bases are TGCAGCTTTGGACCCCAGGGACCCTATGAGCAGTTCTTC.

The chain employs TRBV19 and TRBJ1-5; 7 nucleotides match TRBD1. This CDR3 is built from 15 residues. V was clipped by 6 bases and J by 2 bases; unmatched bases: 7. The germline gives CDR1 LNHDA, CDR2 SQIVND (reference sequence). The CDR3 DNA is TGTGCCAGTAGGCCGACAGGGTCCGGCAATCAGCCCCAGCATTTT. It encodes CASRPTGSGNQPQHF.

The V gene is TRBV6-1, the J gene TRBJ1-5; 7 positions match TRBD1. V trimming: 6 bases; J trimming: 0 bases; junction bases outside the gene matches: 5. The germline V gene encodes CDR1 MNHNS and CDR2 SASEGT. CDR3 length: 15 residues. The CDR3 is CASRGTVYSNQPQHF. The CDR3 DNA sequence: TGTGCCAGCAGAGGGACAGTTTATAGCAATCAGCCCCAGCATTTT.

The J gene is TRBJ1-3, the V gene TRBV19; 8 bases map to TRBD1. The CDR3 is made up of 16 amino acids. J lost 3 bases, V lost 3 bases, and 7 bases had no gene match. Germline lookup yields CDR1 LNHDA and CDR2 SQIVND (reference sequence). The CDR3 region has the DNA TGTGCCAGTAGTATCTGGCAGGGGGCTTTTGGAAACACCATATATTTT. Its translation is CASSIWQGAFGNTIYF. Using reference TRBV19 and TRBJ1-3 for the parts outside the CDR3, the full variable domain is DGGITQSPKYLFRKEGQNVTLSCEQNLNHDAMYWYRQDPGQGLRLIYYSQIVNDFQKGDIAEGYSVSREKKESFPLTVTSAQKNPTAFYLCASSIWQGAFGNTIYFGEGSWLTVV.

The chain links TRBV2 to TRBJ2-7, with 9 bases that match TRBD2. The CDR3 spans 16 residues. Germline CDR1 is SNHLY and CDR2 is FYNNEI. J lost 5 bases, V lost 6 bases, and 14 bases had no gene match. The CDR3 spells CASRLLAGLRGHEQYF. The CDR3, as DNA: TGTGCCAGCAGACTACTAGCGGGCCTAAGGGGACACGAGCAGTACTTC.

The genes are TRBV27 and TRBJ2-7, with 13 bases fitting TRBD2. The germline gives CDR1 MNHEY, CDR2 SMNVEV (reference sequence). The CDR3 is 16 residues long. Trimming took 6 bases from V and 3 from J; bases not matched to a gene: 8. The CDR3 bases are TGTGCCAGCAGCCCAGGACTAGCGGGAGACCACTACGAGCAGTACTTC. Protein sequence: CASSPGLAGDHYEQYF.

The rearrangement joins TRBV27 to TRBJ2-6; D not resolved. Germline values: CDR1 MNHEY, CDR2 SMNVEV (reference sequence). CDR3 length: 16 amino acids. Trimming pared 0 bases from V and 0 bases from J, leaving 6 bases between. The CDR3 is CASSLSMASGANVLTF. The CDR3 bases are TGTGCCAGCAGTTTATCGATGGCCTCTGGGGCCAACGTCCTGACTTTC.

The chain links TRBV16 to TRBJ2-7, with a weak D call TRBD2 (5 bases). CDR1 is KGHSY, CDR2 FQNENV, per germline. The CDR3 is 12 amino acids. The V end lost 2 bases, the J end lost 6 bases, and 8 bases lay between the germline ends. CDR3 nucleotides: TGTGCCAGCAGCCAAAGAGGGAGCGAGCAGTACTTC. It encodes CASSQRGSEQYF.

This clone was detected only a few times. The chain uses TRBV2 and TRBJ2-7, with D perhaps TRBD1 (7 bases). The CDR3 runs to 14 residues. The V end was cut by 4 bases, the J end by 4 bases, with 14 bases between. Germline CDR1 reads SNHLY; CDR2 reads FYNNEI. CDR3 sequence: CASSVQGGMYEQYF. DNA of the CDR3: TGTGCCAGCAGTGTGCAGGGGGGAATGTACGAGCAGTACTTC.

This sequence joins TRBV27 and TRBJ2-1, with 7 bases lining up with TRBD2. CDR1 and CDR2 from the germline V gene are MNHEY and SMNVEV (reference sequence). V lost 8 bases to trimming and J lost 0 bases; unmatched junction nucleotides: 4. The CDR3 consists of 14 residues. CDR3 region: CASSRTSSYNEQFF. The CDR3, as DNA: TGTGCCAGCTCGAGGACTAGCTCCTACAATGAGCAGTTCTTC.

CDR3 loop: CASSGWAGELFF. The CDR3 DNA is TGTGCCAGCAGTGGGTGGGCCGGGGAGCTGTTTTTT. The chain has TRBV6-4 and TRBJ2-2; D remains ambiguous. The CDR3 is 12 amino acids. Germline CDR1 and CDR2: MRHNA and SNTAGT. V was pared by 4 bases and J by 6 bases, with 6 bases between.

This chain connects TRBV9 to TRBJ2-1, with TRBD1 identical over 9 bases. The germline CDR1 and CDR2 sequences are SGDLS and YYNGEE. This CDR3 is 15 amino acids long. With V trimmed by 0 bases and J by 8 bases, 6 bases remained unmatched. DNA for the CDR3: TGTGCCAGCAGCGTAGGCGGGACAGGGATTGATGAGCAGTTCTTC. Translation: CASSVGGTGIDEQFF. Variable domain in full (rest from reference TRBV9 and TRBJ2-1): DSGVTQTPKHLITATGQRVTLRCSPRSGDLSVYWYQQSLDQGLQFLIQYYNGEERAKGNILERFSAQQFPDLHSELNLSSLELGDSALYFCASSVGGTGIDEQFFGPGTRLTVL.

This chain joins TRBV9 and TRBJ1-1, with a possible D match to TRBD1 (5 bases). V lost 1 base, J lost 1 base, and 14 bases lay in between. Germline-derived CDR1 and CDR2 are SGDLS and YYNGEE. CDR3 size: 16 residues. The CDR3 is CASSVRGTMSNTEAFF. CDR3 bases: TGTGCCAGCAGCGTAAGGGGAACAATGTCGAACACTGAAGCTTTCTTT.

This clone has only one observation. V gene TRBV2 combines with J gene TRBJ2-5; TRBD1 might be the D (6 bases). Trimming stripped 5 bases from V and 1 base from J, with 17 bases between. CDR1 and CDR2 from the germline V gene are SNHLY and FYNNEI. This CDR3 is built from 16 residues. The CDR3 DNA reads TGTGCCAGCAGTTACCTCCTACAGGGCCGCCAAGAGACCCAGTACTTC. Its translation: CASSYLLQGRQETQYF.

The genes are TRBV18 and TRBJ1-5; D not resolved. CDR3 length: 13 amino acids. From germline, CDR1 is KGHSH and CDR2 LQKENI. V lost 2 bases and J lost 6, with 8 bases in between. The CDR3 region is CASSPDSGQPQHF. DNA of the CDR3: TGTGCCAGCTCACCAGATTCCGGTCAGCCCCAGCATTTT.